These 32 T cell receptor beta chains were sequenced from one sample in a study of Graves' ophthalmopathy and Graves' hyperthyroidism. RNA transcripts were the source from which TCR beta CDR3 regions were amplified. Second-round multiplex PCR came after a first-round RT-PCR that employed HTBI primers. TCRdb analysed the multiplex PCR reads with MiXCR anew, one entry per CDR3 protein. This sample has more than 45,000 distinct CDR3 sequences, with around 48% found just once. The sequenced sample was peripheral blood. Receptor source: an adult man with Graves' ophthalmopathy.

Ten or more counts support this clonotype. The chain employs TRBV15 and TRBJ1-1; maybe TRBD1 (6 bases). Trimming stripped 4 bases from V and 6 bases from J, with 15 bases between. CDR1 and CDR2 (germline): LNHNV, YYDKDF (reference sequence). The CDR3 covers 14 residues. The CDR3 bases are TGTGCCACCAGCATCCGGCCTGGGGGGCCTGAAGCTTTCTTT. Residues: CATSIRPGGPEAFF.

This clonotype was seen ten or more times. The chain links TRBV5-8 to TRBJ2-5; 9 bases are shared with TRBD1. The CDR3 is 16 amino acids. The germline gives CDR1 SGHTS, CDR2 YDEGEE. Losses at the gene ends were 0 bases for V and 5 bases for J; bases not matched to a gene: 8. This CDR3 is CASSLGGKTGGETQYF. In DNA form, the CDR3 reads TGTGCCAGCAGCTTGGGCGGGAAGACAGGGGGGGAGACCCAGTACTTC.

Many counts were recorded for this clonotype. The chain employs TRBV12-3 or TRBV12-4 and TRBJ2-5; 10 nucleotides line up with TRBD2. The CDR3 contains 14 residues. Unmatched junction bases numbered 6, after V lost 6 bases and J lost 5 bases. The CDR3 region is CASSSGSGGETQYF. The DNA of the CDR3 is TGTGCCAGCAGCTCTGGTAGCGGGGGGGAGACCCAGTACTTC.

This chain links TRBV5-1 with TRBJ2-1, with 9 bases fitting TRBD2. J lost 7 bases, V lost 4 bases, and 6 bases had no gene match. Germline CDR1 SGHRS, CDR2 YFSETQ. The CDR3 loop spans 14 amino acids. The DNA of the CDR3 is TGCGCCAGCAGCCCGGGACTAGCAGGTAATGAGCAGTTCTTC. Translating gives CASSPGLAGNEQFF.

This clonotype has ten or more counts. The chain carries TRBV12-3 or TRBV12-4 and TRBJ2-7; D remains ambiguous. The germline V and J ends were trimmed by 2 bases and 0 bases, with 20 bases remaining between them. The CDR3 spans 18 residues. The CDR3, as DNA: TGTGCCAGCAGTTTATTGGGCCGCGGCAGGACGAGCTCCTACGAGCAGTACTTC. Translating it yields CASSLLGRGRTSSYEQYF.

The chain combines TRBV20-1 with TRBJ1-5; 10 bases match TRBD1. V shed 0 bases and J 13 bases; nucleotides not matched to a gene: 12. Per the germline V gene, CDR1 is DFQATT and CDR2 is SNEGSKA (reference sequence). CDR3 length: 15 amino acids. CDR3 sequence (DNA): TGCAGTGCTAGAGATAGGGGGACAGGGGCGTTGGAGCAGCATTTT. This encodes CSARDRGTGALEQHF.

The count of this clonotype is one. The chain joins TRBV15 to TRBJ2-7; the D call may be TRBD1 or TRBD2 (5 bases each). The CDR3 is 15 residues long. Germline assignment: CDR1 LNHNV and CDR2 YYDKDF (reference sequence). Trimming left V 3 bases short and J 5 bases short, with 17 bases between. CDR3 sequence reads: CATSSLDGTLDEQYF. For the CDR3, the DNA is TGTGCCACCAGCAGCTTGGATGGGACCCTTGACGAGCAGTACTTC.

In this sample, this clonotype turned up a few times. The chain is built from TRBV30 and TRBJ1-4, with TRBD1 matching over 7 bases. Germline V gene lookup returns CDR1 GTSNPN and CDR2 SVGIG (reference sequence). V lost 1 base and J lost 7; bases outside the gene matches: 12. CDR3 length: 16 amino acids. The CDR3 loop is CAWSATTGAVGEKLFF. The CDR3, as DNA: TGTGCCTGGAGTGCTACAACAGGGGCGGTTGGTGAAAAACTGTTTTTT.

This clonotype has at least ten counts. The chain links TRBV20-1 to TRBJ2-7, with 8 bases aligning to TRBD2. V trimming: 6 bases; J trimming: 2 bases; junction bases outside the gene matches: 3. This CDR3 contains 12 residues. Germline CDR1 and CDR2: DFQATT and SNEGSKA (reference sequence). As DNA, the CDR3 is TGCAGTGCCGGGGGGGGGACCTACGAGCAGTACTTC. Translation gives CSAGGGTYEQYF.

This clonotype was counted only a few times. The chain joins TRBV7-6 to TRBJ1-6, with TRBD1 matching over 11 bases. Germline loops: CDR1 SGHVS, CDR2 FNYEAQ. This CDR3 has 15 residues. V lost 7 bases to trimming and J lost 8 bases; unmatched junction nucleotides: 7. CDR3 protein: CASTLGGQGDSPLHF. DNA for the CDR3: TGTGCCAGCACCCTGGGGGGACAGGGGGATTCACCCCTCCACTTT.

The chain employs TRBV7-9 and TRBJ2-3; D is ambiguous. Per germline, CDR1 SEHNR and CDR2 FQNEAQ (reference sequence). The CDR3 covers 16 residues. Trimming removed 4 bases from V and 1 base from J, with 15 bases in between. The CDR3: CASSSLEERRTDTQYF. The CDR3 nucleotides are TGTGCCAGCAGCTCTCTCGAGGAGCGACGCACAGATACGCAGTATTTT.

The chain is built from TRBV3-1 and TRBJ1-6; D call uncertain. CDR3 length: 13 residues. V lost 4 bases, J lost 6 bases, and 7 bases lay in between. CDR1 is LGHDT, CDR2 YNNKEL, per germline (reference sequence). The chain's CDR3 is CASSRGSNSPLHF. CDR3 bases: TGTGCCAGCAGCCGCGGGTCTAATTCACCCCTCCACTTT.

The chain is built from TRBV20-1 and TRBJ2-7; 12 nucleotides align to TRBD1. Germline loops: CDR1 DFQATT, CDR2 SNEGSKA (reference sequence). This CDR3 comprises 18 residues. Trimming at V came to 6 bases and at J to 6 bases, leaving 21 bases not matched to a gene. CDR3 loop: CSASSLGAWGQGASEQYF. The CDR3 bases are TGCAGTGCCAGCAGCTTAGGTGCCTGGGGACAGGGGGCGAGCGAGCAGTACTTC.

This chain links TRBV29-1 with TRBJ1-2, with TRBD1 as a possible D gene (6 bases). V was clipped by 5 bases and J by 12 bases, with 13 bases between them. CDR1 is SQVTM and CDR2 is ANQGSEA in the germline V gene. The CDR3 contains 10 residues. In nucleotides, the CDR3 is TGCAGCGTTTCAGGACAGCTAAACACCTTC. This translates into CSVSGQLNTF.

This clonotype was detected a few times. One end of the junction does not line up with germline, which may come from a read error. The chain has TRBV19 and TRBJ1-1, with no clear D. The CDR3 has 14 residues. Germline values: CDR1 LNHDA, CDR2 SQIVND (reference sequence). The CDR3 sequence is CASSIPALNAEAFF. In nucleotides, the CDR3 is TGTGCCAGTAGTATCCCGGCCCTGAACGCTGAAGCTTTCTTT.

As concerns this clonotype: A much larger clone lies a single base off, so this may be a read error. This sequence joins TRBV3-1 and TRBJ2-5; possibly TRBD1 or TRBD2 for D (6 bases each). With 0 bases removed from V and 2 bases from J, the gap between germline ends came to 13 bases. Per the germline V gene, CDR1 is LGHDT and CDR2 is YNNKEL (reference sequence). The CDR3 is 16 residues long. The CDR3 sequence: CASSQDTGRPQETQYF. For the CDR3, the DNA is TGTGCCAGCAGCCAAGACACAGGGAGGCCACAAGAGACCCAGTACTTC.

This clonotype has a single count. The CDR3 end shows no conserved phenylalanine or tryptophan, and so a read error is likely. It is unclear where the CDR3 begins or ends on the DNA, so no DNA is shown, and the CDR3 is as TCRdb lists it. The CDR3 is CASSRSVGL. The chain recombines TRBV13 with TRBJ1-1. Per the germline V gene, CDR1 is PRHDT and CDR2 is FYEKMQ (reference sequence). Counting both end residues, the CDR3 totals 9 amino acids.

This clonotype was counted ten times or more. V and J are TRBV7-3 and TRBJ1-1, with D tentatively TRBD1 (5 bases). CDR1 and CDR2 (germline): SGHTA, FQGTGA. The CDR3 is 15 amino acids. V was clipped by 5 bases and J by 4 bases, with 17 bases between them. The DNA for the CDR3 is TGTGCCAGCAGCCTTGGACCGGGGCCTGGCACTGAAGCTTTCTTT. Translation: CASSLGPGPGTEAFF.

V is TRBV6-6 and J is TRBJ2-3; 10 positions agree with TRBD1. The junction had 2 bases not matched to a gene; V was cut back by 6 bases and J by 5 bases. The length of the CDR3 is 13 residues. Looked up from germline, CDR1 is MNHNY and CDR2 is SVGAGI (reference sequence). This CDR3 is CASRGTGEDTQYF. In DNA form, the CDR3 reads TGTGCCAGCAGAGGGACAGGGGAAGATACGCAGTATTTT.

This clonotype came up once. Its ends do not fully match the called genes, so a read error is possible. This chain connects TRBV11-3 to TRBJ1-2; D is undetermined. The CDR3 is 15 amino acids. Germline lookup yields CDR1 SGHNT and CDR2 YENEEA. The CDR3 coding sequence is TGTGCCAGCAGCCCCCCGTGGGCATCGCCCTATGTCTACACCTTC. Its protein product is CASSPPWASPYVYTF.

A note on this clonotype: This CDR3 fails to terminate in the conserved phenylalanine or tryptophan, so it likely reflects a read error. The gene calls are TRBV7-2 and TRBJ2-7; D possibly corresponds to TRBD1 (5 bases). The CDR3 has 12 amino acids. V was clipped by 1 base and J by 5 bases, with 6 bases between them. Germline V gene sequence: CDR1 SGHTA, CDR2 FQGNSA. CDR3 amino acids: CASSLGQNEQYL. CDR3 coding DNA: TGTGCCAGCAGCTTAGGACAGAACGAGCAGTACCTC.

This clonotype was detected many times. The chain recombines TRBV4-1 with TRBJ2-5; unclear D gene. The CDR3 spans 13 residues. Trimming shortened V by 1 base and J by 4 bases, and 7 bases separated the two germline ends. Germline loops: CDR1 MGHRA, CDR2 YSYEKL. This chain's CDR3 is CASSQGHRETQYF. In DNA, the CDR3 is TGCGCCAGCAGCCAAGGCCATAGAGAGACCCAGTACTTC.

This clonotype was seen repeatedly, ten times or more. The rearrangement joins TRBV7-2 to TRBJ2-5; D unresolved. Trimming removed 7 bases from V and 5 bases from J, with 8 bases in between. The CDR3 length is 11 residues. Germline-derived CDR1 and CDR2 are SGHTA and FQGNSA. CDR3 DNA: TGTGCCAGCAAATCGTGGGAGACCCAGTACTTC. Amino acid sequence: CASKSWETQYF.

There are many counts of this clonotype. CDR3 in amino acids: CASSITGARDEQFF. The CDR3 nucleotides are TGTGCCAGTAGTATTACGGGGGCTCGCGATGAGCAGTTCTTC. The rearrangement links TRBV19 to TRBJ2-1; D may match TRBD1 or TRBD2 (6 bases each). CDR1 and CDR2 (germline): LNHDA, SQIVND (reference sequence). Trimming pared 3 bases from V and 8 bases from J, leaving 14 bases between. The CDR3 is 14 amino acids.

This clonotype was counted a single time. The chain couples TRBV14 to TRBJ1-5, with D perhaps matching TRBD1 (5 bases). This CDR3 is 12 amino acids long. Per the germline V gene, CDR1 is SGHDN and CDR2 is FVKESK. V dropped 4 bases and J dropped 14 bases, with 15 bases sitting between them. The CDR3 protein is CASSPRRGHEHF. Written as DNA, the CDR3 is TGTGCCAGCAGCCCTCGGAGGGGCCACGAGCATTTT.

This clonotype was seen just once. This rearrangement joins TRBV5-1 to TRBJ2-7; D gene ambiguous. The CDR3 totals 14 residues. Germline CDR1 and CDR2: SGHRS and YFSETQ. V was clipped by 0 bases and J by 6 bases, with 13 bases between them. The CDR3 nucleotides read TGCGCCAGCAGCTTGGGTAGAGAGAGGCCCGAGCAGTACTTC. Translation: CASSLGRERPEQYF.

This clonotype was observed once. Sequence at one end of the junction differs from germline and may be a read error. V gene TRBV7-3 combines with J gene TRBJ2-5, with 7 bases fitting TRBD1. This CDR3 is built from 13 residues. The germline V gene has CDR1 SGHTA and CDR2 FQGTGA. CDR3 in amino acids: CASSWTGQETQNF. The CDR3 coding sequence is TGTGCCAGCAGCTGGACAGGCCAAGAGACCCAGAACTTC.

The V call is TRBV29-1, the J call TRBJ2-1; TRBD2 aligns across 7 bases. The CDR3 is made up of 16 amino acids. Unmatched junction bases numbered 19, after V lost 6 bases and J lost 8 bases. CDR1 SQVTM and CDR2 ANQGSEA come from the germline V gene. The CDR3 DNA is TGCAGCGTGGGGCGCCTCAGCGGGAACACCGGGGATGAGCAGTTCTTC. Protein product: CSVGRLSGNTGDEQFF.

The CDR3 DNA is TGTGCCAGCAGTGAACTAGCGGGAGGAGAGACCCAGTACTTC. Residues: CASSELAGGETQYF. The chain is built from TRBV2 and TRBJ2-5; 11 nucleotides align to TRBD2. This CDR3 comprises 14 residues. V shed 2 bases and J 4 bases; nucleotides not matched to a gene: 0. From germline, CDR1 is SNHLY and CDR2 FYNNEI.

This clonotype was counted ten times or more. A much larger clonotype is one base distant, so this may be a read error. The chain couples TRBV14 to TRBJ1-1, with D possibly matching TRBD1 (5 bases). The V and J ends lost 4 bases and 7 bases respectively, with 13 bases between them. Per germline, CDR1 SGHDN and CDR2 FVKESK. This CDR3 has 13 amino acids. This CDR3 reads CASSPRQIGEAFF. CDR3 coding DNA: TGTGCCAGCAGCCCGAGACAGATTGGTGAAGCTTTCTTT.

This clonotype occurred many times. The genes are TRBV5-1 and TRBJ1-6; 10 nucleotides line up with TRBD1. The CDR3 has 17 amino acids. CDR1 is SGHRS, CDR2 YFSETQ, per germline. Germline trimming cut 0 bases from V and 8 bases from J; bases unmatched to any gene: 8. CDR3 loop: CASSLAPTGGRDSPLHF. In DNA form, the CDR3 reads TGCGCCAGCAGCTTGGCCCCGACAGGGGGCAGGGATTCACCCCTCCACTTT. Full variable domain (outside the CDR3, taken from reference TRBV5-1 and TRBJ1-6): KAGVTQTPRYLIKTRGQQVTLSCSPISGHRSVSWYQQTPGQGLQFLFEYFSETQRNKGNFPGRFSGRQFSNSRSEMNVSTLELGDSALYLCASSLAPTGGRDSPLHFGNGTRLTVT.

At least ten counts were recorded for this clonotype. The gene calls are TRBV7-9 and TRBJ1-2; TRBD1 aligns across 9 bases. The CDR3 contains 14 residues. Germline CDR1 and CDR2: SEHNR and FQNEAQ (reference sequence). V gave up 4 bases and J gave up 6 bases; unmatched junction bases: 6. Written as DNA, the CDR3 is TGTGCCAGCAGCTCTAGGGACAGGGTGGATGGCTACACCTTC. Protein: CASSSRDRVDGYTF.